This TCR beta chain was found in a study of cytomegalovirus exposure and HLA in healthy donors. This clone has just one count. This CDR3 region has 16 residues. CDR1 and CDR2 from the germline V gene are LGHNA and YNFKEQ. Losses at the gene ends were 4 bases for V and 1 base for J; bases not matched to a gene: 9. The table came from immunoSEQ multiplex PCR; TCRdb's copy has only in-frame clones and leaves some out. The data show some 140,000 clones, with around four fifths seen just once and 25% to 30% held by the top ten. This TCR was sampled from a man aged 25 to 40 in good health and CMV-seropositive. What was sequenced was PBMCs. This chain uses TRBV4-2 with TRBJ1-2, with TRBD1 identical over 7 bases. The CDR3 bases are TGTGCCAGCAGCCGGCGTCTTGGGGACAGTAACTATGGCTACACCTTC. This gives the protein CASSRRLGDSNYGYTF.